Shown below are 18 T cell receptor beta chains from a single sample sequenced in a study of PD-L1 blockade in urothelial cancer. Clones were sequenced by immunoSEQ multiplex PCR, and TCRdb holds only the in-frame ones, with some missing. Among 65,000 to 85,000 clones listed, 80% to 95% were seen once. Sample time point: peripheral blood 6 weeks after treatment start. Source: PBMCs, taken around atezolizumab (anti-PD-L1) treatment. These receptors were collected from a woman aged 80 or older with urothelial cancer.

This chain joins TRBV11-2 and TRBJ2-7, with TRBD2 matching 9 bases. The CDR3 has 16 residues. V dropped 1 base and J dropped 2; count of bases not matched to a gene: 6. Germline V lookup: CDR1 SGHAT, CDR2 FQNNGV. CDR3 sequence (DNA): TGTGCCAGCAGCTTAGGTTTCACTAGCGGGCCCTACGAGCAGTACTTC. It encodes CASSLGFTSGPYEQYF.

The J gene is TRBJ2-7, the V gene TRBV21-1; the table assigns TRBD2, which was not confirmed against the DNA. TRBV21-1 is shown as a pseudogene. The CDR3 covers 19 residues. The CDR3 sequence: CASSTNAPGLAGGLHEQYF. CDR3 DNA: TGTGCCAGCAGCACAAACGCGCCGGGACTAGCGGGAGGGCTCCACGAGCAGTACTTC.

This clone was recorded only once. The chain uses TRBV19 and TRBJ1-5; D not certain. The germline CDR1 and CDR2 sequences are LNHDA and SQIVND (reference sequence). Between the trimmed V and J ends, which lost 2 bases and 9 bases, there was a span of 5 bases. This CDR3 spans 11 amino acids. CDR3 loop: CASSIPGPQHF. The CDR3 nucleotides are TGTGCCAGTAGTATACCCGGGCCCCAGCATTTT.

The rearrangement links TRBV2 to TRBJ1-2; TRBD1 agrees at 7 bases. Germline values: CDR1 SNHLY, CDR2 FYNNEI. This CDR3 comprises 14 residues. With 7 bases clipped from V and 4 bases from J, the junction kept 9 bases outside the gene matches. This chain's CDR3 is CASKGQSQVYGYTF. The CDR3 nucleotides read TGTGCCAGCAAGGGACAGTCCCAGGTCTATGGCTACACCTTC.

This rearrangement joins TRBV15 to TRBJ1-3; the D is unclear. Trimming took 1 base from V and 2 from J, leaving 6 bases between them. Germline V gene data show CDR1 as LNHNV and CDR2 as YYDKDF (reference sequence). The CDR3 is 14 amino acids. In DNA form, the CDR3 reads TGTGCCACCAGCAGAGCACAGACTGGAAACACCATATATTTT. Amino acid sequence: CATSRAQTGNTIYF.

This rearrangement joins TRBV2 to TRBJ2-1; D may be TRBD1 (6 bases). Germline V gene sequence: CDR1 SNHLY, CDR2 FYNNEI. This CDR3 contains 13 residues. Trimming removed 1 base at V and 6 bases at J, with 7 bases between. The CDR3 reads CASSEVQGNEQFF. The CDR3 DNA sequence: TGTGCCAGCAGTGAAGTACAGGGCAATGAGCAGTTCTTC.

J is TRBJ1-3 and V is TRBV11-2; D is uncertain. CDR3 length equals 15 residues. CDR1 is SGHAT and CDR2 is FQNNGV in the germline V gene. V was pared by 0 bases and J by 1 base, with 7 bases between. CDR3 in amino acids: CASSLESLSGNTIYF. The CDR3 bases are TGTGCCAGCAGCTTAGAAAGCCTGTCTGGAAACACCATATATTTT.

The V call is TRBV2, the J call TRBJ1-1; no clear D gene. The CDR3 consists of 12 residues. Per germline, CDR1 SNHLY and CDR2 FYNNEI. Trimming took 7 bases from V and 6 from J, leaving 12 bases between them. In nucleotides, the CDR3 is TGTGCCAGCATACTCCCGGTCGCTGAAGCTTTCTTT. Amino acids: CASILPVAEAFF.

The rearrangement links TRBV6-1 to TRBJ2-1, with 11 nucleotides matching TRBD2. Per the germline V gene, CDR1 is MNHNS and CDR2 is SASEGT. The ends lost 5 bases at V and 4 bases at J; junction bases unmatched: 4. This CDR3 is built from 15 residues. The CDR3 bases are TGTGCCAGCAGTCGCGGGACTAGCGGATACAATGAGCAGTTCTTC. Its translation is CASSRGTSGYNEQFF.

The rearrangement uses TRBV19 and TRBJ1-2; D is unclear. Germline CDR1 is LNHDA and CDR2 is SQIVND (reference sequence). V was clipped by 8 bases and J by 3 bases, with 13 bases between them. The CDR3 sequence is 13 residues long. As DNA, the CDR3 is TGTGCCAGTTCAGCCGCGGTGGACTATGGCTACACCTTC. Its translation is CASSAAVDYGYTF. The variable domain in full, with the rest retrieved from reference TRBV19 and TRBJ1-2, is DGGITQSPKYLFRKEGQNVTLSCEQNLNHDAMYWYRQDPGQGLRLIYYSQIVNDFQKGDIAEGYSVSREKKESFPLTVTSAQKNPTAFYLCASSAAVDYGYTFGSGTRLTVV.

The chain recombines TRBV9 with TRBJ2-3; TRBD2 is a possible D gene (5 bases). Germline assignment: CDR1 SGDLS and CDR2 YYNGEE. The CDR3 sequence is 17 residues long. The germline V and J ends were trimmed by 0 bases and 3 bases, with 17 bases remaining between them. The CDR3 protein is CASSVVGSWERTDTQYF. CDR3 nucleotide sequence: TGTGCCAGCAGCGTAGTGGGGTCGTGGGAGAGGACAGATACGCAGTATTTT.

The chain uses TRBV9 and TRBJ2-7; 11 bases fit TRBD2. Germline V gene sequence: CDR1 SGDLS, CDR2 YYNGEE. This CDR3 spans 15 amino acids. After removal of 4 bases from V and 3 bases from J, the junction contained 6 bases not matched to a gene. CDR3 amino acids: CASSSGLAAVYEQYF. The CDR3 DNA follows: TGTGCCAGCAGCTCGGGACTAGCGGCGGTCTACGAGCAGTACTTC.

This clone was seen just once. V and J are TRBV16 and TRBJ2-2; 10 bases match TRBD2. The V segment lost 0 bases and the J segment 6 bases; nucleotides outside the gene matches: 4. CDR1 is KGHSY, CDR2 FQNENV, per germline. The CDR3 totals 16 residues. The CDR3 sequence is CASSQSPSGSPGELFF. CDR3 DNA sequence: TGTGCCAGCAGCCAATCGCCTAGCGGGAGCCCCGGGGAGCTGTTTTTT.

The J gene is TRBJ1-1, the V gene TRBV5-1, with TRBD1 matching over 8 bases. With 2 bases clipped from V and 3 bases from J, the junction kept 9 bases outside the gene matches. Germline-derived CDR1 and CDR2 are SGHRS and YFSETQ. The CDR3 sequence is 16 residues long. The CDR3 region has the DNA TGCGCCAGCAGCTTCAGGGGGCAAGTGTCACACACTGAAGCTTTCTTT. Translated: CASSFRGQVSHTEAFF.

This chain connects TRBV10-3 to TRBJ1-1; possibly TRBD1 for D (6 bases). This CDR3 has 16 amino acids. In germline, CDR1 is ENHRY, CDR2 SYGVKD. Trimming left V 5 bases short and J 9 bases short, with 25 bases between. CDR3 sequence (DNA): TGTGCCATCAGTCTCACAATAATTTCTGGACAGTCCCAAGCTTTCTTT. Its protein is CAISLTIISGQSQAFF.

The table lists this clone with a count of one. This chain links TRBV30 with TRBJ2-7; TRBD1 matches at 7 bases. The junction had 5 bases not matched to a gene; V was cut back by 2 bases and J by 4 bases. From germline, CDR1 is GTSNPN and CDR2 SVGIG (reference sequence). The CDR3 length is 13 residues. Here the CDR3 DNA reads TGTGCCTGGAGTCAGGTCAGGGGGTACGAGCAGTACTTC. Protein sequence: CAWSQVRGYEQYF. The full variable domain, with the rest looked up from reference TRBV30 and TRBJ2-7, is SQTIHQWPATLVQPVGSPLSLECTVEGTSNPNLYWYRQAAGRGLQLLFYSVGIGQISSEVPQNLSASRPQDRQFILSSKKLLLSDSGFYLCAWSQVRGYEQYFGPGTRLTVT.

In DNA, the CDR3 is TGTGCCAGCAGCTTGGAGAGGGCGGACGGCACCGGGGAGCTGTTTTTT. Amino acids: CASSLERADGTGELFF. J is TRBJ2-2 and V is TRBV5-5; maybe TRBD2 (5 bases). This CDR3 region has 16 residues. The germline gives CDR1 SGHKS, CDR2 YYEKEE (reference sequence). V lost 0 bases and J 4 bases, leaving 13 bases between the germline ends.

This clone has only a few counts. The chain uses TRBV28 and TRBJ1-2, with D possibly matching TRBD1 (6 bases). Deletions cut 7 bases from V and 8 bases from J, with 11 bases between. The CDR3 consists of 11 residues. Germline-derived CDR1 and CDR2 are MDHEN and SYDVKM. The CDR3, as DNA: TGTGCCAGCACTCAGGGGCCCGGCTACACCTTC. Translating it yields CASTQGPGYTF.